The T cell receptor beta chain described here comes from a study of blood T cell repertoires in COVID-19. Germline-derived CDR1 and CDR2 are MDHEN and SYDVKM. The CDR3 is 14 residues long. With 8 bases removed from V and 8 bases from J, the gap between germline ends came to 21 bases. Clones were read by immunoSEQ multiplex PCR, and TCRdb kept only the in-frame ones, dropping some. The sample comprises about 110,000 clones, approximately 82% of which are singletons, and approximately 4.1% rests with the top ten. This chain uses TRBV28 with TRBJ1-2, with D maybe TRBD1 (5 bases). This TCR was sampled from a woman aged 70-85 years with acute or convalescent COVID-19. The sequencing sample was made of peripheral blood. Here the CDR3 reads CASSPSAGGGGYTF. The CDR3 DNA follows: TGTGCCAGCTCCCCGTCGGCGGGGGGGGGAGGCTACACCTTC.